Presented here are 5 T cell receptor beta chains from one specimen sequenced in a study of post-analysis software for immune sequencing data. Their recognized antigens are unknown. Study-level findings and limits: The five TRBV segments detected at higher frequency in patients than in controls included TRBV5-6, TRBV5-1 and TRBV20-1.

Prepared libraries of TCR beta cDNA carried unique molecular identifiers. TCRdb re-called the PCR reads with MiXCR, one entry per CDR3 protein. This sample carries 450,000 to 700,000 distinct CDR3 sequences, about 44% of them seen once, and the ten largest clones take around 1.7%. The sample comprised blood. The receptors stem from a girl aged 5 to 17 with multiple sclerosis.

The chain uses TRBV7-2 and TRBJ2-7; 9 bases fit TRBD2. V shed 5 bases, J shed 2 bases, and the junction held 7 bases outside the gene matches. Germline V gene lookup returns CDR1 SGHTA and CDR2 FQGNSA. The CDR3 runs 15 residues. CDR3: CASSLSGSSTYEQYF. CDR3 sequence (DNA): TGTGCCAGCAGCCTTAGCGGGAGCTCCACCTACGAGCAGTACTTC.

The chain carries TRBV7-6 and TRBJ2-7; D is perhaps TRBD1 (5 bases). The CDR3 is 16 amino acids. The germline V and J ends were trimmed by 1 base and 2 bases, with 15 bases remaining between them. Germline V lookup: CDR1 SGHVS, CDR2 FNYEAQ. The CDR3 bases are TGTGCCAGCAGCTTAGGTCGGACAACTGCCACCTACGAGCAGTACTTC. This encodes CASSLGRTTATYEQYF.

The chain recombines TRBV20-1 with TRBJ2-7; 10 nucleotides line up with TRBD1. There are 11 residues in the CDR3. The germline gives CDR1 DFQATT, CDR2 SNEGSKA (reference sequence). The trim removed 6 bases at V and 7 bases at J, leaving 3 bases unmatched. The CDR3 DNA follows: TGCAGTGCCCGGACAGGGGGTGAGCAGTACTTC. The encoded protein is CSARTGGEQYF.

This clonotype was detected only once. This CDR3 reads CSATRTGNGYTF. The CDR3 DNA follows: TGCAGTGCCACCAGGACAGGGAACGGCTACACCTTC. The chain combines TRBV20-1 with TRBJ1-2; 8 nucleotides align to TRBD1. Germline V gene data show CDR1 as DFQATT and CDR2 as SNEGSKA (reference sequence). The length of the CDR3 is 12 residues. V lost 6 bases, J lost 8 bases, and 8 bases stayed unmatched.

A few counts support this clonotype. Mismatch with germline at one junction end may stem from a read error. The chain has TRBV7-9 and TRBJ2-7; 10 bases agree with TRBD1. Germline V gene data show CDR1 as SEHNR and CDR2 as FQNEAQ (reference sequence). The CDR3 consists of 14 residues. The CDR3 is CASSRQGASYGQYF. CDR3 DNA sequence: TGTGCCAGCAGCCGACAGGGGGCCTCCTACGGGCAGTACTTC.